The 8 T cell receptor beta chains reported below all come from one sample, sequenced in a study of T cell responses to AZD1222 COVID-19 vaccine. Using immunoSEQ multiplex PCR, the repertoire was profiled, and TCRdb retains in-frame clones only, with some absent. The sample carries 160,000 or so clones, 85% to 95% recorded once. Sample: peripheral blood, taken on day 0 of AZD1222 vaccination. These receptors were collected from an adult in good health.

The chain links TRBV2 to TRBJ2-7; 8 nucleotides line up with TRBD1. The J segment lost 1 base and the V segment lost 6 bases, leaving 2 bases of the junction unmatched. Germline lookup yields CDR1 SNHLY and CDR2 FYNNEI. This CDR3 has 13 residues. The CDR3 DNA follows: TGTGCCAGCAGCCGGGACAGGTCCTACGAGCAGTACTTC. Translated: CASSRDRSYEQYF.

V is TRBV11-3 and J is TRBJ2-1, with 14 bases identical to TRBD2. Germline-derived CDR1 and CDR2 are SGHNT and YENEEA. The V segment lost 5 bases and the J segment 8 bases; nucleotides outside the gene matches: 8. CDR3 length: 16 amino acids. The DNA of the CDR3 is TGTGCCAGCAGCCCAGCTGGGACTAGCGGGAGAGATGAGCAGTTCTTC. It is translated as CASSPAGTSGRDEQFF.

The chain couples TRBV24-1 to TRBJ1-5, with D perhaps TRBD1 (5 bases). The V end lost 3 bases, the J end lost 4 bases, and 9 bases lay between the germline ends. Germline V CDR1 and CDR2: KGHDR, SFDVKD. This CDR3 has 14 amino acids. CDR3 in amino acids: CATSDPDMNQPQHF. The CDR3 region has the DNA TGTGCCACCAGTGATCCGGACATGAATCAGCCCCAGCATTTT.

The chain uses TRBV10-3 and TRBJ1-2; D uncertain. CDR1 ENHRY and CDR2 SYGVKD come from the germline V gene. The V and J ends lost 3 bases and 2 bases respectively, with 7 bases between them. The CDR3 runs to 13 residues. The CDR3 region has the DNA TGTGCCATCAGTGATAGTCAGAACTATGGCTACACCTTC. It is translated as CAISDSQNYGYTF.

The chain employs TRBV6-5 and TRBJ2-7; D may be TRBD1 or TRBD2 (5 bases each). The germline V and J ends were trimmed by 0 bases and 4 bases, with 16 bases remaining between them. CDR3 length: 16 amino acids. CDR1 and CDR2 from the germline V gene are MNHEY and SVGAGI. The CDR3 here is CASSYSLGDIFYEQYF. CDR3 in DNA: TGTGCCAGCAGTTACTCCCTGGGGGATATCTTTTACGAGCAGTACTTC.

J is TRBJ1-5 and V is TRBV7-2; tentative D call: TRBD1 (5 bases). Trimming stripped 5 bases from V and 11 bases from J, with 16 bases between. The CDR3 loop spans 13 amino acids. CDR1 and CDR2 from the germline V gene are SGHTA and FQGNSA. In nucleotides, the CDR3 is TGTGCCAGCAGCCAGGGCGTTTTGAGGGCCCAGCATTTT. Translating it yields CASSQGVLRAQHF.

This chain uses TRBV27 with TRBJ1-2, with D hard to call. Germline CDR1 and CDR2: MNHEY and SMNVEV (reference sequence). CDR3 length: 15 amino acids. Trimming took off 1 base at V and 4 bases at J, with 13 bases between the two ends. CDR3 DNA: TGTGCCAGCAGTTTATTTGGAACCCAAGCCTATGGCTACACCTTC. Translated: CASSLFGTQAYGYTF.

In nucleotides, the CDR3 is TGTGCCAGCAGCGCAAGCCCTGATACCTATGGCTACACCTTC. This gives the protein CASSASPDTYGYTF. The chain joins TRBV9 to TRBJ1-2; D remains ambiguous. V was cut by 3 bases and J by 4 bases, with 13 bases left in between. CDR1 and CDR2 from the germline V gene are SGDLS and YYNGEE. This CDR3 region has 14 residues.